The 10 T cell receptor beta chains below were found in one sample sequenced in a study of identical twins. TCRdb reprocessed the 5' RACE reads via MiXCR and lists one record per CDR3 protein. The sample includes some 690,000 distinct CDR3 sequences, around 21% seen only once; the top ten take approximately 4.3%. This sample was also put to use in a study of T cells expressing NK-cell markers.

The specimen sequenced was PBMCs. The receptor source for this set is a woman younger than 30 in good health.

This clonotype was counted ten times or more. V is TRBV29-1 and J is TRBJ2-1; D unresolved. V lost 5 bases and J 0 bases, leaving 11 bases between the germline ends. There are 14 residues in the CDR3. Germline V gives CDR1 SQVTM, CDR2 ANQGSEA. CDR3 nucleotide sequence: TGCAGCGTTAGCCCCCCAAACTCCTACAATGAGCAGTTCTTC. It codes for CSVSPPNSYNEQFF.

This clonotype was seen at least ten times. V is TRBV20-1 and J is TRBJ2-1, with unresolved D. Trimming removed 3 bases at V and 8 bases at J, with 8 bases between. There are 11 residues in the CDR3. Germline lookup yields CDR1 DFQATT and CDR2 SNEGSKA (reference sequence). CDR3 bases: TGCAGTGCTAGCGGGCGCGATGAGCAGTTCTTC. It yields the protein CSASGRDEQFF.

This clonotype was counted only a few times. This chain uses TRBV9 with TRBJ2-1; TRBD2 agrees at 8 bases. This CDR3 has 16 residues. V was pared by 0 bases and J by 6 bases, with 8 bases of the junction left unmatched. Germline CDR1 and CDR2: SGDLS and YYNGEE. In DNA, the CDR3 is TGTGCCAGCAGCGTAGGACCGCAGAGCGGGAGCAATGAGCAGTTCTTC. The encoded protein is CASSVGPQSGSNEQFF.

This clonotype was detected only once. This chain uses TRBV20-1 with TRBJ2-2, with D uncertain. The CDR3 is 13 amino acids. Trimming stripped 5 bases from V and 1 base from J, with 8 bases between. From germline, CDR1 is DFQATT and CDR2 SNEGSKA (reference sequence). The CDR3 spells CSARDWNTGELFF. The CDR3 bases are TGCAGTGCTCGCGACTGGAACACCGGGGAGCTGTTTTTT.

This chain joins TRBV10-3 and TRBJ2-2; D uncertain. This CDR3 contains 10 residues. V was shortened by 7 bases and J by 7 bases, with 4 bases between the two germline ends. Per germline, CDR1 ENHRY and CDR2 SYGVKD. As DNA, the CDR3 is TGTGCCATCATGGGCGGGGAGCTGTTTTTT. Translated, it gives CAIMGGELFF.

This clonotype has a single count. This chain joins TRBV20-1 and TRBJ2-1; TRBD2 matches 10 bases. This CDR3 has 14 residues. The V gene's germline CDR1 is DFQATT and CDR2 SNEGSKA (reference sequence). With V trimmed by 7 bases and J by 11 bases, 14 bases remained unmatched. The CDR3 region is CSVKLAGGGNQQFF. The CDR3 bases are TGCAGTGTAAAATTAGCGGGAGGAGGGAATCAGCAGTTCTTC.

For the CDR3, the DNA is TGCAGTGCTAGAGTTTCGTATGGCTACACCTTC. Translation gives CSARVSYGYTF. The genes are TRBV20-1 and TRBJ1-2, with D unresolved. V lost 1 base and J lost 5, with 5 bases in between. This CDR3 is built from 11 residues. Germline CDR1 and CDR2: DFQATT and SNEGSKA (reference sequence).

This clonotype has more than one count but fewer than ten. CDR3 DNA: TGCAGCGTTTCGAGAGCGGGAGGCTATGAGCAGTTCTTC. Translating gives CSVSRAGGYEQFF. The chain is built from TRBV29-1 and TRBJ2-1; 9 nucleotides match TRBD2. Germline V lookup: CDR1 SQVTM, CDR2 ANQGSEA. This CDR3 has 13 amino acids. The trim removed 5 bases at V and 8 bases at J, leaving 7 bases unmatched.

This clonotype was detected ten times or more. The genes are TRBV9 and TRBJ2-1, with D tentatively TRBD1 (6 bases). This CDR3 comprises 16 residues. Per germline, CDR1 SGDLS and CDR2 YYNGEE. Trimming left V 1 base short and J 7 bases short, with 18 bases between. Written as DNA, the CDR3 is TGTGCCAGCAGCGTACCTTCTAGGGGGAGTGGGAATGAGCAGTTCTTC. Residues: CASSVPSRGSGNEQFF.

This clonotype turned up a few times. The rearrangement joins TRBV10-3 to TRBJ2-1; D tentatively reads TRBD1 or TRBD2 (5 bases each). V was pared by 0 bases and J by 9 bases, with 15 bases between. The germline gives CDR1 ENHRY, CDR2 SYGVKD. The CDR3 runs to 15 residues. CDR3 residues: CAISESGRSNFEQFF. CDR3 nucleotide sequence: TGTGCCATCAGTGAGTCGGGACGGTCGAATTTTGAGCAGTTCTTC.